This T cell receptor beta chain was identified during a study of radiation and T cells in renal cell carcinoma. Time point in this sample: baseline pretreatment blood. Treatment meaning: 15 Gy SBRT to primary tumor, nephrectomy 4 weeks later. This CDR3 comprises 15 residues. Germline V CDR1 and CDR2: KGHSH, LQKENI. V lost 2 bases, J lost 3 bases, and 13 bases lay in between. Generated by immunoSEQ multiplex PCR, the TCRdb table keeps only in-frame clones and is missing some. In the table there are approximately 110,000 clones, roughly 85% of which are singletons. Material: blood, obtained from a patient whose treatment included radiotherapy and nephrectomy. The receptor's source is a woman aged 55 to 70 with renal cell carcinoma. The rearrangement links TRBV18 to TRBJ1-1; perhaps TRBD1 as D (5 bases). CDR3 amino acids: CASSPEGASYTEAFF. CDR3 in DNA: TGTGCCAGCTCACCAGAAGGGGCCTCTTACACTGAAGCTTTCTTT.